The clone carrying this T cell receptor beta chain was observed a handful of times. The target antigen is unknown. Trimming left V 2 bases short and J 3 bases short, with 11 bases between. This CDR3 spans 14 amino acids. CDR1 and CDR2 (germline): ENHRY, SYGVKD. The data derive from a study of response to subunit inactivated influenza vaccine. General study findings and limits: Only a handful of new T cells, the authors suggested, are recruited with each seasonal influenza vaccination.

TCRdb called the RT-PCR reads again in MiXCR, with one record for every CDR3 protein. The sample includes about 530,000 distinct CDR3 sequences, under 15% of them seen just once. The rearrangement uses TRBV10-3 and TRBJ2-7; D gene ambiguous. Source: PBMCs from blood, taken roughly 45 days after vaccination. The receptor's source is a man in his forties or fifties who received an inactivated influenza vaccine. The CDR3 DNA is TGTGCCATCAGTGAGGCCTCGCTGTACTACGAGCAGTACTTC. This sequence encodes CAISEASLYYEQYF.